These 26 T cell receptor beta chains were all obtained from the same sample, sequenced in a study of CD8 T cells in Susac syndrome. Random hexamers served to reverse transcribe roughly 0.45 to 1 ug RNA. In TCRdb, the immunoSEQ multiplex PCR reads were re-called with MiXCR into one record per CDR3 protein. The table shows about 150,000 distinct CDR3 sequences, with over 85% occurring only once. Sample: CD8+ T cells from PBMCs. These receptors all stem from a human donor with multiple sclerosis.

The CDR3 DNA is TGTGCCAGTAGTATGGGACAGGGTCGCCACGAGCAGTACTTC. Amino acids: CASSMGQGRHEQYF. The chain combines TRBV19 with TRBJ2-7, with TRBD1 matching 9 bases. CDR1 is LNHDA and CDR2 is SQIVND in the germline V gene (reference sequence). The V gene end was trimmed by 3 bases and the J gene end by 5 bases; junction bases not matched to a gene: 5. The CDR3 covers 14 residues.

This sequence joins TRBV27 and TRBJ2-5; 9 positions agree with TRBD2. After removal of 6 bases from V and 5 bases from J, the junction contained 7 bases not matched to a gene. This CDR3 is built from 14 residues. Germline assignment: CDR1 MNHEY and CDR2 SMNVEV (reference sequence). As DNA, the CDR3 is TGTGCCAGCAGGGCGGGGGGGCGTTGGGAGACCCAGTACTTC. Translating it yields CASRAGGRWETQYF.

For the CDR3, the DNA is TGTGCCAGCAGCGTAGTTGGTGGCGGATCTAATGAGCAGTTCTTC. Protein sequence: CASSVVGGGSNEQFF. This chain uses TRBV9 with TRBJ2-1, with D hard to call. Between the trimmed V and J ends, which lost 0 bases and 7 bases, there was a span of 14 bases. This CDR3 region has 15 residues. Germline CDR1 is SGDLS and CDR2 is YYNGEE.

J is TRBJ1-4 and V is TRBV3-1; maybe TRBD1 (5 bases). CDR1 LGHDT and CDR2 YNNKEL come from the germline V gene (reference sequence). There are 15 residues in the CDR3. V lost 0 bases and J lost 10, with 15 bases in between. As DNA, the CDR3 is TGTGCCAGCAGCCAAGAAGGCCAGGGTGGTGCAAAACTGTTTTTT. As protein: CASSQEGQGGAKLFF.

The chain joins TRBV29-1 to TRBJ1-2; D ambiguous. V was shortened by 4 bases and J by 4 bases, with 10 bases between the two germline ends. Germline V lookup: CDR1 SQVTM, CDR2 ANQGSEA. The CDR3 consists of 12 residues. The CDR3 spells CSVVGGGYGYTF. The CDR3 DNA sequence: TGCAGCGTTGTAGGCGGAGGCTATGGCTACACCTTC.

The genes are TRBV20-1 and TRBJ2-1; 8 bases are shared with TRBD2. Trimming took 3 bases from V and 8 from J; bases not matched to a gene: 15. The CDR3 consists of 16 residues. The germline gives CDR1 DFQATT, CDR2 SNEGSKA (reference sequence). As DNA, the CDR3 is TGCAGTGCTAGGGAAACCGGGACTAGTTTAAGCTATGAGCAGTTCTTC. It encodes CSARETGTSLSYEQFF.

The V and J genes are TRBV12-3 or TRBV12-4 and TRBJ2-1, with D possibly matching TRBD1 (5 bases). Trimming cost V 3 bases and J 1 base, with 13 bases left between them. CDR3 length: 16 residues. The CDR3: CASSLGRVWSYNEQFF. Here the CDR3 DNA reads TGTGCCAGCAGTTTGGGGCGTGTCTGGTCCTACAATGAGCAGTTCTTC.

The V call is TRBV11-2, the J call TRBJ1-1, with D maybe TRBD1 (5 bases). The CDR3 has 15 residues. Germline V lookup: CDR1 SGHAT, CDR2 FQNNGV. V lost 5 bases and J lost 1, with 14 bases in between. The CDR3 DNA is TGTGCCAGCAGCGTCGGGGGGGGATCGAACACTGAAGCTTTCTTT. Translation: CASSVGGGSNTEAFF.

CDR3 amino acids: CASSEAQGTGADEQYF. Written as DNA, the CDR3 is TGTGCCAGCAGTGAAGCGCAAGGGACAGGGGCCGACGAGCAGTACTTC. V gene TRBV6-1 combines with J gene TRBJ2-7; 10 bases fit TRBD1. Germline values: CDR1 MNHNS, CDR2 SASEGT. V was pared by 0 bases and J by 5 bases, with 7 bases of the junction left unmatched. The CDR3 runs to 16 residues.

This clonotype was observed a handful of times. The CDR3 sequence is CASSVGGNNQPQHF. The CDR3 DNA is TGTGCCAGCAGCGTAGGAGGCAACAATCAGCCCCAGCATTTT. The V gene is TRBV9, the J gene TRBJ1-5; no clear D. V lost 0 bases to trimming and J lost 3 bases, with 7 bases between them. Germline assignment: CDR1 SGDLS and CDR2 YYNGEE. The CDR3 consists of 14 residues.

This rearrangement joins TRBV9 to TRBJ1-6; 9 bases map to TRBD1. This CDR3 spans 15 amino acids. Losses at the gene ends were 2 bases for V and 9 bases for J; bases not matched to a gene: 6. Germline V gene sequence: CDR1 SGDLS, CDR2 YYNGEE. DNA for the CDR3: TGTGCCAGCAGCGTTCAGGACAGGGGCGGTTCACCCCTCCACTTT. As protein: CASSVQDRGGSPLHF.

This chain uses TRBV7-9 with TRBJ1-1; unclear D gene. CDR3 length equals 12 residues. Trimming shortened V by 4 bases and J by 5 bases, and 8 bases separated the two germline ends. CDR1 SEHNR and CDR2 FQNEAQ come from the germline V gene (reference sequence). The DNA for the CDR3 is TGTGCCAGCAGCTCTGCGTGGACTGAAGCTTTCTTT. It specifies CASSSAWTEAFF. Combining the CDR3 with reference TRBV7-9 and TRBJ1-1 gives the whole variable domain DTGVSQNPRHKITKRGQNVTFRCDPISEHNRLYWYRQTLGQGPEFLTYFQNEAQLEKSRLLSDRFSAERPKGSFSTLEIQRTEQGDSAMYLCASSSAWTEAFFGQGTRLTVV.

The J gene is TRBJ2-5, the V gene TRBV6-2 or TRBV6-3; 7 nucleotides line up with TRBD1. The CDR3 is 19 residues long. After removal of 2 bases from V and 4 bases from J, the junction contained 19 bases not matched to a gene. Germline-derived CDR1 and CDR2 are MNHEY and SVGEGT. The CDR3 region is CASSYGQVGDRWSRETQYF. The CDR3 coding sequence is TGTGCCAGCAGTTACGGACAGGTCGGGGACCGATGGTCCCGAGAGACCCAGTACTTC.

CDR3 loop: CSVRGRTEAFF. CDR3 sequence (DNA): TGCAGCGTCCGGGGCAGGACTGAAGCTTTCTTT. The chain links TRBV29-1 to TRBJ1-1; D is perhaps TRBD1 (5 bases). CDR3 size: 11 residues. CDR1 and CDR2 (germline): SQVTM, ANQGSEA. The V and J ends lost 6 bases and 5 bases respectively, with 10 bases between them.

The chain combines TRBV27 with TRBJ2-3; D remains unclear. Trimming took off 6 bases at V and 11 bases at J, with 12 bases between the two ends. This CDR3 contains 11 residues. Germline V gives CDR1 MNHEY, CDR2 SMNVEV (reference sequence). The CDR3 nucleotides are TGTGCCAGCAGCTCCCCCCGAATGCAGTATTTT. Its translation is CASSSPRMQYF.

This chain uses TRBV14 with TRBJ2-7; D not certain. This CDR3 region has 14 residues. Looked up from germline, CDR1 is SGHDN and CDR2 is FVKESK. V gave up 1 base and J gave up 4 bases, with 11 bases separating them. The CDR3 region is CASSQAALVYEQYF. As DNA, the CDR3 is TGTGCCAGCAGCCAAGCCGCGCTAGTATACGAGCAGTACTTC.

This chain joins TRBV27 and TRBJ1-1; tentatively, D is TRBD1 (6 bases). CDR1 and CDR2 (germline): MNHEY, SMNVEV (reference sequence). This CDR3 spans 12 amino acids. Trimming took 7 bases from V and 3 from J, leaving 9 bases between them. CDR3 bases: TGTGCCAGCAAGTCAGGGGACACTGAAGCTTTCTTT. Its translation is CASKSGDTEAFF.

Comments on this clonotype: It is unclear where the CDR3 begins or ends on the DNA, so no DNA is shown, and the CDR3 is as TCRdb lists it. The chain carries TRBV12-3 or TRBV12-4 and TRBJ1-2. The CDR3 has 15 residues if both end residues are counted. The chain's CDR3 is CASSFLAVPNYGYTF.

This clonotype was detected only once. The chain carries TRBV20-1 and TRBJ2-7; TRBD2 aligns across 8 bases. Germline V gene lookup returns CDR1 DFQATT and CDR2 SNEGSKA (reference sequence). The J segment lost 5 bases and the V segment lost 1 base, leaving 7 bases of the junction unmatched. This CDR3 region has 14 residues. The CDR3 loop is CSARVRGGHNEQYF. The CDR3 DNA reads TGCAGTGCTAGAGTCCGGGGGGGCCACAACGAGCAGTACTTC.

The chain couples TRBV5-6 to TRBJ2-1, with 7 positions matching TRBD1. From germline, CDR1 is SGHDT and CDR2 YYEEEE. This CDR3 has 14 residues. V trimming: 3 bases; J trimming: 7 bases; junction bases outside the gene matches: 7. CDR3 in amino acids: CASSWTGLWNEQFF. The CDR3 DNA reads TGTGCCAGCAGCTGGACAGGTTTGTGGAATGAGCAGTTCTTC. The whole variable domain, filled in from reference TRBV5-6 and TRBJ2-1, reads DAGVTQSPTHLIKTRGQQVTLRCSPKSGHDTVSWYQQALGQGPQFIFQYYEEEERQRGNFPDRFSGHQFPNYSSELNVNALLLGDSALYLCASSWTGLWNEQFFGPGTRLTVL.

This clonotype was counted a single time. The chain recombines TRBV20-1 with TRBJ1-1; D is unresolved. The CDR3 runs to 13 residues. Germline V gives CDR1 DFQATT, CDR2 SNEGSKA (reference sequence). V was clipped by 2 bases and J by 6 bases, with 13 bases between them. The DNA of the CDR3 is TGCAGTGCTAGAACCCCAAGGACCGCTGAAGCTTTCTTT. This encodes CSARTPRTAEAFF.

The V and J genes are TRBV9 and TRBJ2-4; D remains unclear. CDR1 and CDR2 (germline): SGDLS, YYNGEE. The ends were cut back, 4 bases at V and 4 bases at J, with 6 bases in the middle. The CDR3 consists of 12 residues. The CDR3 here is CASSPAKNIQYF. In DNA, the CDR3 is TGTGCCAGCAGCCCGGCTAAAAACATTCAGTACTTC.

This clonotype was counted a single time. V usage is TRBV20-1 and J usage is TRBJ1-5, with D perhaps matching TRBD1 (5 bases). Deletions cut 0 bases from V and 4 bases from J, with 19 bases between. This CDR3 comprises 17 residues. The germline CDR1 and CDR2 sequences are DFQATT and SNEGSKA (reference sequence). The CDR3 DNA reads TGCAGTGCTAGAGATGGGAGGGGATCTGGCCTAAATCAGCCCCAGCATTTT. Its translation: CSARDGRGSGLNQPQHF.

In nucleotides, the CDR3 is TGTGCCACCCAGGGGGAAGGGGATGAGCAGTTCTTC. Translated, it gives CATQGEGDEQFF. V gene TRBV24-1 combines with J gene TRBJ2-1, with 7 positions matching TRBD1. The CDR3 totals 12 residues. V was clipped by 9 bases and J by 8 bases; unmatched bases: 6. CDR1 and CDR2 (germline): KGHDR, SFDVKD.

In this sample, this clonotype turned up once. This rearrangement joins TRBV2 to TRBJ2-3; a weak D match, TRBD2 (6 bases). V lost 9 bases to trimming and J lost 13 bases, with 14 bases between them. This CDR3 has 10 residues. From germline, CDR1 is SNHLY and CDR2 FYNNEI. The CDR3 spells CARPGEEEYF. CDR3 DNA sequence: TGTGCCAGACCGGGGGAGGAGGAGTATTTT.

This clonotype was picked up one time. The CDR3 DNA reads as TGTGCCAGCAGTCCCCGATTGGGAGCTCAACAAGAGACCCAGTACTTC. Protein sequence: CASSPRLGAQQETQYF. The chain couples TRBV28 to TRBJ2-5, with D perhaps matching TRBD2 (5 bases). Germline V lookup: CDR1 MDHEN, CDR2 SYDVKM. The CDR3 is 16 amino acids. V was pared by 5 bases and J by 2 bases, with 18 bases between.